This T cell receptor beta chain was observed in a study of blood T cell repertoires in COVID-19. Whole-study context: Researchers got acute and convalescent COVID-19 samples from the United States, Italy and Spain. In each case, the material was cDNA or gDNA derived from T cells, B-cell-depleted T cells, or PBMCs.

As originally analysed: Cell counts per sample came from amplifying reference gene primers. Using immunoSEQ multiplex PCR, the repertoire was profiled, and TCRdb retains in-frame clones only, with some absent. The D gene and trimming were derived from the DNA, and the V and J assignments and clone size from that table. The repertoire holds around 260,000 clones, with under 85% as singletons. Germline V gene lookup returns CDR1 SGHRS and CDR2 YFSETQ. CDR3 length equals 15 residues. With 4 bases clipped from V and 0 bases from J, the junction kept 3 bases outside the gene matches. One Seattle source followed patients from active infection through their disease course.

The rearrangement uses TRBV5-1 and TRBJ2-3, with 9 nucleotides matching TRBD2. Material: peripheral blood. The origin of this receptor is a human donor with COVID-19, enrolled during active disease. The donor label of this sample is uncertain. In DNA form, the CDR3 reads TGCGCCAGCAGCGAAACTAGCGGGAGCACAGATACGCAGTATTTT. Translation: CASSETSGSTDTQYF. Combining the CDR3 with reference TRBV5-1 and TRBJ2-3 gives the whole variable domain KAGVTQTPRYLIKTRGQQVTLSCSPISGHRSVSWYQQTPGQGLQFLFEYFSETQRNKGNFPGRFSGRQFSNSRSEMNVSTLELGDSALYLCASSETSGSTDTQYFGPGTRLTVL.